This T cell receptor (beta chain) was captured by sequencing in a study of T cell responses to AZD1222 COVID-19 vaccine. The study's findings and limits: As reported, nearly half of all spike-specific TCRs target variant regions that are unmutated.

CDR3 length: 13 amino acids. Trimming stripped 5 bases from V and 7 bases from J, with 9 bases between. The V gene's germline CDR1 is LNHDA and CDR2 SQIVND (reference sequence). Sequencing was performed with immunoSEQ multiplex PCR; in TCRdb, only in-frame clones are kept and a portion is missing. The table has some 110,000 clones, about 86% seen once. With respect to this clone: Antigen unknown.

The rearrangement links TRBV19 to TRBJ1-6, with D maybe TRBD1 (6 bases). Sequenced material: peripheral blood, taken on day 0 of AZD1222 vaccination. This sequence originates from an adult in good health. The CDR3 is CASSSQGNSPLHF. As DNA, the CDR3 is TGTGCCAGTAGTTCTCAGGGGAATTCACCCCTCCACTTT.